Presented here are 19 T cell receptor beta chains from one specimen sequenced in a study of sequential checkpoint blockade in melanoma. Treatment given: randomized to nivolumab then ipilimumab (arm A) or the reverse (arm B). TCRdb's table, derived via immunoSEQ multiplex PCR, lists solely in-frame clones and lacks some. The table records tens of thousands of clones, almost 85% of them present only once. The sample in question was CD8+ T cells sorted from blood (inferred from file names), obtained from a patient given nivolumab and ipilimumab in sequence. The receptor set was obtained from a human donor with melanoma.

This chain links TRBV23-1 with TRBJ1-3; TRBD1 agrees at 9 bases. TRBV23-1 is an ORF for which the function is uncertain. The CDR3 spans 15 residues. V gave up 4 bases and J gave up 6 bases; unmatched junction bases: 7. CDR3 in DNA: TGCGCCAGCAGTCGTCCCGGGACAGGGAAAAACACCATATATTTT. Its protein product is CASSRPGTGKNTIYF.

Concerning this clone itself: Its ends do not fully match the called genes, so a read error is possible. The chain is built from TRBV7-2 and TRBJ1-2; D is ambiguous. Germline CDR1 SGHTA, CDR2 FQGNSA. This CDR3 has 9 residues. The CDR3 protein is CASSLAANF. CDR3 sequence (DNA): TGTGCCAGCAGCTTGGCAGCGAACTTC. The full variable domain, its missing parts supplied by reference TRBV7-2 and TRBJ1-2, is GAGVSQSPSNKVTEKGKDVELRCDPISGHTALYWYRQSLGQGLEFLIYFQGNSAPDKSGLPSDRFSAERTGGSVSTLTIQRTQQEDSAVYLCASSLAANFGSGTRLTVV.

The CDR3 sequence is CASSFLAELNEQFF. The CDR3 bases are TGTGCCAGCAGCTTTTTGGCGGAGCTCAATGAGCAGTTCTTC. The chain couples TRBV5-6 to TRBJ2-1; D is undetermined. The CDR3 loop spans 14 amino acids. Germline CDR1 is SGHDT and CDR2 is YYEEEE. Trimming cost V 2 bases and J 6 bases, with 12 bases left between them.

The V gene is TRBV19, the J gene TRBJ1-5; D might be TRBD1 (6 bases). The CDR3 sequence is 14 residues long. With 8 bases removed from V and 0 bases from J, the gap between germline ends came to 11 bases. Germline-derived CDR1 and CDR2 are LNHDA and SQIVND (reference sequence). The CDR3 DNA reads as TGTGCCAGTCGGGACACCATTAGCAATCAGCCCCAGCATTTT. Encoded protein: CASRDTISNQPQHF.

V is TRBV19 and J is TRBJ2-7; 11 bases map to TRBD2. The junction had 6 bases not matched to a gene; V was cut back by 5 bases and J by 3 bases. Per the germline V gene, CDR1 is LNHDA and CDR2 is SQIVND (reference sequence). The CDR3 has 15 amino acids. CDR3 protein: CASSVGLADGYEQYF. Written as DNA, the CDR3 is TGTGCCAGTAGTGTGGGACTAGCGGACGGCTACGAGCAGTACTTC.

The V call is TRBV7-8, the J call TRBJ2-1, with 7 bases matching TRBD2. The CDR3 is 13 residues long. V shed 3 bases, J shed 8 bases, and the junction held 4 bases outside the gene matches. The germline V gene encodes CDR1 SGHVS and CDR2 FQNEAQ. The CDR3 sequence is CASSLGGTYEQFF. CDR3 bases: TGTGCCAGCAGCTTGGGGGGGACGTATGAGCAGTTCTTC.

This rearrangement joins TRBV28 to TRBJ2-7; 7 positions agree with TRBD1. The trim removed 4 bases at V and 1 base at J, leaving 7 bases unmatched. Germline values: CDR1 MDHEN, CDR2 SYDVKM. The CDR3 totals 15 residues. CDR3: CASSSPGQVSYEQYF. CDR3 in DNA: TGTGCCAGCAGTTCTCCCGGACAGGTTTCCTACGAGCAGTACTTC.

The rearrangement joins TRBV5-4 to TRBJ2-7; possible D gene TRBD2, 5 bases. The CDR3 runs 13 residues. Germline assignment: CDR1 SGHNT and CDR2 YYREEE (reference sequence). V was clipped by 2 bases and J by 3 bases, with 9 bases between them. The CDR3 region is CASSFGGLYEQYF. CDR3 in DNA: TGTGCCAGCAGCTTTGGAGGACTCTACGAGCAGTACTTC. Supplemented by reference TRBV5-4 and TRBJ2-7, the full variable domain reads ETGVTQSPTHLIKTRGQQVTLRCSSQSGHNTVSWYQQALGQGPQFIFQYYREEENGRGNFPPRFSGLQFPNYSSELNVNALELDDSALYLCASSFGGLYEQYFGPGTRLTVT.

The table lists this clone with a count of one. V is TRBV29-1 and J is TRBJ2-7, with a possible D match to TRBD1 (6 bases). CDR1 SQVTM and CDR2 ANQGSEA come from the germline V gene. Trimming took off 3 bases at V and 2 bases at J, with 17 bases between the two ends. This CDR3 region has 15 residues. In DNA, the CDR3 is TGCAGCGTTGATGGAGAGCCAGGGGAAACCTACGAGCAGTACTTC. Its translation is CSVDGEPGETYEQYF.

CDR3 region: CASSDTVAKNIQYF. The CDR3 DNA follows: TGCGCCAGCAGTGACACGGTAGCCAAAAACATTCAGTACTTC. This sequence joins TRBV10-2 and TRBJ2-4, with D unresolved. The CDR3 has 14 amino acids. Germline CDR1 WSHSY, CDR2 SAAADI. The V and J ends lost 3 bases and 0 bases respectively, with 6 bases between them.

The J gene is TRBJ2-5, the V gene TRBV9; TRBD1 agrees at 7 bases. Germline-derived CDR1 and CDR2 are SGDLS and YYNGEE. The CDR3 consists of 14 residues. The ends lost 2 bases at V and 3 bases at J; junction bases unmatched: 4. The DNA of the CDR3 is TGTGCCAGCAGCGTCTTCGGGACAGAAGAGACCCAGTACTTC. This gives the protein CASSVFGTEETQYF.

This chain links TRBV28 with TRBJ1-4; possibly TRBD1 for D (6 bases). This CDR3 spans 17 amino acids. The ends were cut back, 3 bases at V and 0 bases at J, with 14 bases in the middle. Germline assignment: CDR1 MDHEN and CDR2 SYDVKM. The CDR3 nucleotides are TGTGCCAGCAGTTTGGTCAGGGGATTCCCAACTAATGAAAAACTGTTTTTT. Translated, it gives CASSLVRGFPTNEKLFF.

This chain joins TRBV6-5 and TRBJ2-1, with D possibly TRBD2 on 6 matching bases. The germline V and J ends were trimmed by 0 bases and 6 bases, with 9 bases remaining between them. CDR3 length: 14 residues. The germline gives CDR1 MNHEY, CDR2 SVGAGI. The CDR3 loop is CASSYSGGSNEQFF. Here the CDR3 DNA reads TGTGCCAGCAGTTACTCCGGGGGTTCCAATGAGCAGTTCTTC.

The table lists this clone with a few counts. The rearrangement uses TRBV2 and TRBJ1-1; D call uncertain. Looked up from germline, CDR1 is SNHLY and CDR2 is FYNNEI. Trimming stripped 6 bases from V and 3 bases from J, with 5 bases between. This CDR3 has 11 residues. CDR3 in amino acids: CASRDYTEAFF. In DNA, the CDR3 is TGTGCCAGCAGGGACTACACTGAAGCTTTCTTT.

The J gene is TRBJ1-2, the V gene TRBV9, with TRBD1 matching over 7 bases. The germline gives CDR1 SGDLS, CDR2 YYNGEE. J lost 0 bases, V lost 4 bases, and 3 bases had no gene match. The CDR3 sequence is 14 residues long. The CDR3 loop reads CASSPGTANYGYTF. The CDR3 DNA is TGTGCCAGCAGCCCTGGGACAGCTAACTATGGCTACACCTTC.

This rearrangement joins TRBV13 to TRBJ2-1, with TRBD2 matching 10 bases. This CDR3 is 15 amino acids long. Germline assignment: CDR1 PRHDT and CDR2 FYEKMQ (reference sequence). V lost 5 bases and J lost 2; bases outside the gene matches: 3. The CDR3 protein is CASSPSGSAYNEQFF. The DNA of the CDR3 is TGTGCCAGCAGCCCTAGCGGGAGCGCCTACAATGAGCAGTTCTTC.

The V gene is TRBV11-2, the J gene TRBJ2-7, with 7 nucleotides matching TRBD2. CDR1 is SGHAT, CDR2 FQNNGV, per germline. The CDR3 covers 15 residues. Trimming cost V 4 bases and J 3 bases; bases outside gene matches: 9. DNA for the CDR3: TGTGCCAGCAGCTGGGGTGGGGAGGGGATCTACGAGCAGTACTTC. Translation: CASSWGGEGIYEQYF.

This chain uses TRBV9 with TRBJ2-5; 8 bases map to TRBD1. Matching the DNA end better, TRBJ2-7 makes the J call doubtful. The CDR3 runs to 13 residues. Germline loops: CDR1 SGDLS, CDR2 YYNGEE. CDR3 loop: CASSGDRGYEQYF. In DNA, the CDR3 is TGTGCCAGCAGCGGAGACAGGGGCTACGAGCAGTACTTC.

This chain links TRBV19 with TRBJ2-7, with TRBD2 matching over 12 bases. Unmatched junction bases numbered 8, after V lost 6 bases and J lost 5 bases. This CDR3 is built from 15 residues. CDR1 and CDR2 (germline): LNHDA, SQIVND (reference sequence). This CDR3 reads CASSLTSGSFHEQYF. Written as DNA, the CDR3 is TGTGCCAGTAGCCTGACTAGCGGGAGCTTCCACGAGCAGTACTTC.